The 5 T cell receptor beta chains presented below share a single source sample, sequenced in a study of blood T cell repertoires in COVID-19. Profiling relied on immunoSEQ multiplex PCR, and the TCRdb table lists in-frame clones only, not all of them. The sample includes fewer than 250,000 clones, approximately 90% of them seen just once. The sample consisted of peripheral blood. These receptors originate from a young man with acute or convalescent COVID-19.

The V and J genes are TRBV4-1 and TRBJ2-7; 12 bases match TRBD2. CDR1 is MGHRA, CDR2 YSYEKL, per germline. V gave up 3 bases and J gave up 1 base; unmatched junction bases: 4. The CDR3 has 16 residues. This CDR3 is CASSQPTSGRSYEQYF. The CDR3 bases are TGCGCCAGCAGCCAGCCGACTAGCGGGAGATCCTACGAGCAGTACTTC.

The rearrangement links TRBV5-8 to TRBJ2-5; the match to TRBD2 covers 11 bases. Trimming cost V 4 bases and J 5 bases; bases outside gene matches: 7. Germline-derived CDR1 and CDR2 are SGHTS and YDEGEE. CDR3 length: 15 residues. The CDR3 region has the DNA TGTGCCAGCAGCGTGACTAGCGGGATCGGGGAGACCCAGTACTTC. Its protein is CASSVTSGIGETQYF. The whole variable domain, filled in from reference TRBV5-8 and TRBJ2-5, reads EAGVTQSPTHLIKTRGQQATLRCSPISGHTSVYWYQQALGLGLQFLLWYDEGEERNRGNFPPRFSGRQFPNYSSELNVNALELEDSALYLCASSVTSGIGETQYFGPGTRLLVL.

The chain combines TRBV28 with TRBJ2-6; D uncertain. V was clipped by 7 bases and J by 2 bases, with 9 bases between them. This CDR3 region has 14 residues. Per the germline V gene, CDR1 is MDHEN and CDR2 is SYDVKM. The CDR3 is CASTQRAGANVLTF. The DNA of the CDR3 is TGTGCCAGCACCCAACGAGCTGGGGCCAACGTCCTGACTTTC. Using reference TRBV28 and TRBJ2-6 for the parts outside the CDR3, the full variable domain is DVKVTQSSRYLVKRTGEKVFLECVQDMDHENMFWYRQDPGLGLRLIYFSYDVKMKEKGDIPEGYSVSREKKERFSLILESASTNQTSMYLCASTQRAGANVLTFGAGSRLTVL.

This chain connects TRBV19 to TRBJ1-1, with D possibly being TRBD1 (5 bases). With 3 bases removed from V and 10 bases from J, the gap between germline ends came to 18 bases. Per the germline V gene, CDR1 is LNHDA and CDR2 is SQIVND (reference sequence). The CDR3 spans 14 residues. The CDR3 nucleotides are TGTGCCAGTAGTATTTATGGACGAGACAGACCAGCTTTCTTT. As protein: CASSIYGRDRPAFF.

CDR3 sequence (DNA): TGTGCCAGCTCACCACGGCCGCAGGACGAGCAGTACTTC. Its protein product is CASSPRPQDEQYF. This chain connects TRBV18 to TRBJ2-7; D is ambiguous. Between the trimmed V and J ends, which lost 1 base and 5 bases, there was a span of 9 bases. CDR3 length: 13 residues. Germline V CDR1 and CDR2: KGHSH, LQKENI.